The 32 T cell receptor beta chains below come from one sample, sequenced in a study of shared clonotypes between healthy human individuals. The method was immunoSEQ multiplex PCR; TCRdb's version includes in-frame clones alone and lacks a portion of them. The data show about 2 million clones, 90% to 95% seen once. Sequenced material: naive CD4+ T cells sorted from blood. Subset in this sample: CD45RA+ positively selected. These receptors were taken from a man aged 18 to 29 in good health.

The chain employs TRBV6-1 and TRBJ2-7; TRBD1 matches 8 bases. Looked up from germline, CDR1 is MNHNS and CDR2 is SASEGT. With V trimmed by 4 bases and J by 0 bases, 5 bases remained unmatched. This CDR3 is built from 15 residues. Here the CDR3 DNA reads TGTGCCAGCAGTGTTCTGGACAGGGCCTCCTACGAGCAGTACTTC. Encoded protein: CASSVLDRASYEQYF.

The V call is TRBV28, the J call TRBJ2-5; D remains ambiguous. The CDR3 length is 12 residues. Germline CDR1 MDHEN, CDR2 SYDVKM. Trimming left V 4 bases short and J 0 bases short, with 3 bases between. This chain's CDR3 is CASSSYQETQYF. CDR3 in DNA: TGTGCCAGCAGTTCGTACCAAGAGACCCAGTACTTC.

The chain combines TRBV6-5 with TRBJ1-1, with D uncertain. The CDR3 sequence is 14 residues long. V was pared by 6 bases and J by 5 bases, with 16 bases between. The germline CDR1 and CDR2 sequences are MNHEY and SVGAGI. The DNA of the CDR3 is TGTGCCAGCAGATCCCTGTCCGGGCGGACTGAAGCTTTCTTT. Its protein product is CASRSLSGRTEAFF.

The rearrangement uses TRBV5-1 and TRBJ1-3; 7 nucleotides match TRBD1. The CDR3 is made up of 16 amino acids. From germline, CDR1 is SGHRS and CDR2 YFSETQ. V was pared by 4 bases and J by 0 bases, with 7 bases of the junction left unmatched. The CDR3 nucleotides are TGCGCCAGCAGCCCTACAGGGGAGGCCTCTGGAAACACCATATATTTT. Translating it yields CASSPTGEASGNTIYF.

On this clone itself: Different DNA sequences within this sample yield the same CDR3. The genes are TRBV5-1 and TRBJ2-5, with D unclear. V shed 1 base and J shed 0 bases, with 7 bases lying between them. This CDR3 region has 14 residues. Germline CDR1 reads SGHRS; CDR2 reads YFSETQ. CDR3 protein: CASSLSPNQETQYF. The CDR3 DNA is TGCGCCAGCAGCTTGAGCCCGAACCAAGAGACCCAGTACTTC.

Of note for this clone: Other DNA sequences of this sample code for an identical CDR3. The chain employs TRBV6-5 and TRBJ2-7, with 10 nucleotides matching TRBD2. This CDR3 spans 14 amino acids. Germline lookup yields CDR1 MNHEY and CDR2 SVGAGI. The V and J ends lost 6 bases and 2 bases, in that order; junction bases with no gene match: 4. The CDR3 coding sequence is TGTGCCAGCAGCCGGACTAGCGGCCCCTACGAGCAGTACTTC. Protein: CASSRTSGPYEQYF.

The chain combines TRBV6-1 with TRBJ1-1; tentatively, D is TRBD1 (5 bases). The germline V and J ends were trimmed by 6 bases and 2 bases, with 13 bases remaining between them. The germline CDR1 and CDR2 sequences are MNHNS and SASEGT. This CDR3 comprises 14 residues. In DNA, the CDR3 is TGTGCCAGCAGCCAGACAGTAGGAAACACTGAAGCTTTCTTT. Residues: CASSQTVGNTEAFF.

The rearrangement uses TRBV4-1 and TRBJ2-1, with TRBD2 matching over 7 bases. CDR1 is MGHRA and CDR2 is YSYEKL in the germline V gene. The junction had 14 bases not matched to a gene; V was cut back by 2 bases and J by 7 bases. This CDR3 has 17 residues. CDR3 in DNA: TGCGCCAGCAGCCAAAAGACCTCGAGCGGGAAAGGGAATGAGCAGTTCTTC. The encoded protein is CASSQKTSSGKGNEQFF.

The rearrangement links TRBV11-1 to TRBJ2-7; maybe TRBD2 (5 bases). The V and J ends lost 5 bases and 5 bases respectively, with 19 bases between them. This CDR3 is built from 15 residues. Germline CDR1 reads SGHAT; CDR2 reads FQDESV (reference sequence). This CDR3 is CASSPWSGKVNEQYF. DNA for the CDR3: TGTGCCAGCAGCCCCTGGTCCGGGAAGGTCAACGAGCAGTACTTC.

The gene calls are TRBV7-2 and TRBJ2-4; D possibly matches TRBD1 or TRBD2 (5 bases each). Per the germline V gene, CDR1 is SGHTA and CDR2 is FQGNSA. Trimming removed 1 base at V and 13 bases at J, with 17 bases between. The CDR3 runs to 14 residues. The CDR3 bases are TGTGCCAGCAGCTTAGAAAGAGGGGCTGGGGGACAGTACTTC. Encoded protein: CASSLERGAGGQYF.

As regards this clone: Its ends do not fully match the called genes, so a read error is possible. The genes are TRBV7-7 and TRBJ2-5, with unresolved D. The CDR3 has 13 amino acids. Germline V gene data show CDR1 as SSHAT and CDR2 as FNYEAQ (reference sequence). CDR3 bases: TGTGCTAGCAGCTTAGTTAGCTTGGAGACCCAGTACTTC. This sequence encodes CASSLVSLETQYF.

The V gene is TRBV7-2, the J gene TRBJ2-7; D tentatively reads TRBD1 or TRBD2 (5 bases each). Trimming removed 2 bases from V and 4 bases from J, with 18 bases in between. The CDR3 length is 16 residues. Germline V gene sequence: CDR1 SGHTA, CDR2 FQGNSA. CDR3 in DNA: TGTGCCAGCAGCTTATCGGCTGGGACCTACGGATACGAGCAGTACTTC. It codes for CASSLSAGTYGYEQYF. The whole variable domain, remainder taken from reference TRBV7-2 and TRBJ2-7, is GAGVSQSPSNKVTEKGKDVELRCDPISGHTALYWYRQSLGQGLEFLIYFQGNSAPDKSGLPSDRFSAERTGGSVSTLTIQRTQQEDSAVYLCASSLSAGTYGYEQYFGPGTRLTVT.

The chain recombines TRBV19 with TRBJ1-5; the D gene is possibly TRBD1 (6 bases). Germline CDR1 LNHDA, CDR2 SQIVND (reference sequence). Trimming took off 6 bases at V and 3 bases at J, with 9 bases between the two ends. The CDR3 covers 13 residues. The CDR3 loop is CASRDRDNQPQHF. CDR3 nucleotides: TGTGCCAGTAGGGACAGAGACAATCAGCCCCAGCATTTT.

The J gene is TRBJ2-5, the V gene TRBV6-6, with TRBD1 matching over 9 bases. From germline, CDR1 is MNHNY and CDR2 SVGAGI (reference sequence). This CDR3 region has 14 residues. Trimming took 6 bases from V and 5 from J; bases not matched to a gene: 7. CDR3 bases: TGTGCCAGCAGCCGGACAGGGGAGGGGGAGACCCAGTACTTC. Residues: CASSRTGEGETQYF.

This clone has just one count. The V call is TRBV5-4, the J call TRBJ2-5; TRBD2 aligns across 13 bases. V dropped 3 bases and J dropped 5; count of bases not matched to a gene: 7. From germline, CDR1 is SGHNT and CDR2 YYREEE (reference sequence). The CDR3 loop spans 16 amino acids. CDR3 protein: CASSSWTSGSGETQYF. DNA for the CDR3: TGTGCCAGCAGCTCATGGACTAGCGGGAGTGGGGAGACCCAGTACTTC.

CDR3 DNA: TGTGCCAGCAGTTTAGGGGGAAGTATGAACACTGAAGCTTTCTTT. Translation: CASSLGGSMNTEAFF. The J gene is TRBJ1-1, the V gene TRBV28, with D possibly being TRBD1 (5 bases). Looked up from germline, CDR1 is MDHEN and CDR2 is SYDVKM. CDR3 length: 15 residues. Trimming left V 2 bases short and J 0 bases short, with 10 bases between.

In the case of this clone: This same CDR3 is encoded by further DNA sequences in the sample. V usage is TRBV7-2 and J usage is TRBJ2-7; D assignment may be TRBD1 or TRBD2 (5 bases each). Trimming cost V 1 base and J 0 bases, with 10 bases left between them. The germline V gene has CDR1 SGHTA and CDR2 FQGNSA. The CDR3 sequence is 15 residues long. CDR3 coding DNA: TGTGCCAGCAGCTTAGGGGACCGCAGCTCCTACGAGCAGTACTTC. Its translation is CASSLGDRSSYEQYF.

In regard to this clone: Other nucleotide sequences in the sample specify the same CDR3. The chain recombines TRBV7-9 with TRBJ2-7, with D uncertain. The CDR3 runs 13 residues. Deletions cut 1 base from V and 7 bases from J, with 11 bases between. CDR1 is SEHNR and CDR2 is FQNEAQ in the germline V gene (reference sequence). CDR3 DNA sequence: TGTGCCAGCAGCTTAGAAGGACCTGGGGAGCAGTACTTC. Residues: CASSLEGPGEQYF.

The chain uses TRBV15 and TRBJ2-5; TRBD1 matches 9 bases. With 0 bases clipped from V and 4 bases from J, the junction kept 9 bases outside the gene matches. Germline-derived CDR1 and CDR2 are LNHNV and YYDKDF (reference sequence). The CDR3 sequence is 17 residues long. This CDR3 is CATSRDTGTGMGETQYF. Written as DNA, the CDR3 is TGTGCCACCAGCAGAGACACAGGGACAGGGATGGGAGAGACCCAGTACTTC.

The chain is built from TRBV6-6 and TRBJ2-7; D gene unclear. The CDR3 has 16 amino acids. The V gene lost 0 bases and the J gene lost 0 bases, with 12 bases spanning the gap. Germline-derived CDR1 and CDR2 are MNHNY and SVGAGI (reference sequence). CDR3 nucleotides: TGTGCCAGCAGTTACTCATTAGGTGCGGCCTCCTACGAGCAGTACTTC. It codes for CASSYSLGAASYEQYF.

V gene TRBV28 combines with J gene TRBJ2-2; 9 bases align to TRBD1. V was clipped by 11 bases and J by 8 bases; unmatched bases: 15. Per the germline V gene, CDR1 is MDHEN and CDR2 is SYDVKM. The length of the CDR3 is 15 residues. The CDR3 DNA follows: TGTGCCCATTCCGGGGGGACAGGGTATGGTGGGGAGCTGTTTTTT. Amino acids: CAHSGGTGYGGELFF.

V usage is TRBV18 and J usage is TRBJ1-2; perhaps TRBD1 as D (6 bases). The germline CDR1 and CDR2 sequences are KGHSH and LQKENI. This CDR3 has 19 amino acids. Trimming left V 1 base short and J 0 bases short, with 21 bases between. CDR3 residues: CASSPLPPTTGAPNYGYTF. The CDR3 nucleotides read TGTGCCAGCTCACCACTGCCCCCCACCACGGGGGCGCCTAACTATGGCTACACCTTC. The whole variable domain, filled in from reference TRBV18 and TRBJ1-2, reads NAGVMQNPRHLVRRRGQEARLRCSPMKGHSHVYWYRQLPEEGLKFMVYLQKENIIDESGMPKERFSAEFPKEGPSILRIQQVVRGDSAAYFCASSPLPPTTGAPNYGYTFGSGTRLTVV.

In nucleotides, the CDR3 is TGTGCCAGCAGCCGAGGCTTAGGGCAGGGTCAGCCCCAGCATTTT. Translation gives CASSRGLGQGQPQHF. V usage is TRBV7-2 and J usage is TRBJ1-5, with a weak D call TRBD1 (5 bases). The CDR3 covers 15 residues. Germline CDR1 and CDR2: SGHTA and FQGNSA. V was pared by 5 bases and J by 6 bases, with 17 bases between. The entire variable domain, with the rest obtained from reference TRBV7-2 and TRBJ1-5, is as follows: GAGVSQSPSNKVTEKGKDVELRCDPISGHTALYWYRQSLGQGLEFLIYFQGNSAPDKSGLPSDRFSAERTGGSVSTLTIQRTQQEDSAVYLCASSRGLGQGQPQHFGDGTRLSIL.

This chain connects TRBV6-5 to TRBJ2-1, with TRBD1 identical over 9 bases. In germline, CDR1 is MNHEY, CDR2 SVGAGI. The V gene end was trimmed by 4 bases and the J gene end by 6 bases; junction bases not matched to a gene: 4. This CDR3 spans 14 amino acids. This CDR3 is CASSSDRGGNEQFF. The DNA for the CDR3 is TGTGCCAGCAGTTCGGACAGGGGAGGCAATGAGCAGTTCTTC.

The J gene is TRBJ1-3, the V gene TRBV14, with D unresolved. Germline CDR1 reads SGHDN; CDR2 reads FVKESK. The CDR3 is 15 residues long. V lost 4 bases to trimming and J lost 4 bases, with 14 bases between them. DNA of the CDR3: TGTGCCAGCAGCCTCGGACCGGCGGGCGGAAACACCATATATTTT. It is translated as CASSLGPAGGNTIYF.

In DNA, the CDR3 is TGTGCCAGCAGCTTAGTCAAGAAAGCTAATGAAAAACTGTTTTTT. The encoded protein is CASSLVKKANEKLFF. The V and J genes are TRBV7-9 and TRBJ1-4; D gene unclear. Germline V gives CDR1 SEHNR, CDR2 FQNEAQ (reference sequence). The V and J ends lost 1 base and 3 bases respectively, with 9 bases between them. CDR3 length: 15 residues. The entire variable domain, with the rest obtained from reference TRBV7-9 and TRBJ1-4, is as follows: DTGVSQNPRHKITKRGQNVTFRCDPISEHNRLYWYRQTLGQGPEFLTYFQNEAQLEKSRLLSDRFSAERPKGSFSTLEIQRTEQGDSAMYLCASSLVKKANEKLFFGSGTQLSVL.

The rearrangement uses TRBV27 and TRBJ2-7; TRBD2 is a possible D gene (6 bases). From germline, CDR1 is MNHEY and CDR2 SMNVEV (reference sequence). V lost 4 bases and J 2 bases, leaving 12 bases between the germline ends. The length of the CDR3 is 14 residues. For the CDR3, the DNA is TGTGCCAGCAGTTCGGGCCGGGGGACCTACGAGCAGTACTTC. It yields the protein CASSSGRGTYEQYF.

The chain combines TRBV7-2 with TRBJ2-2, with TRBD2 matching 12 bases. With V trimmed by 4 bases and J by 3 bases, 9 bases remained unmatched. Germline lookup yields CDR1 SGHTA and CDR2 FQGNSA. The length of the CDR3 is 18 residues. DNA of the CDR3: TGTGCCAGCAGCTCCCAGGGGACTAGCGGGCTCCACACCGGGGAGCTGTTTTTT. It codes for CASSSQGTSGLHTGELFF.

The chain carries TRBV6-5 and TRBJ2-1; 7 bases map to TRBD2. Trimming cost V 5 bases and J 6 bases; bases outside gene matches: 7. CDR3 size: 14 residues. CDR1 and CDR2 (germline): MNHEY, SVGAGI. CDR3 sequence reads: CASSPYRGVNEQFF. The CDR3 DNA is TGTGCCAGCAGTCCATACCGGGGGGTCAATGAGCAGTTCTTC.

The rearrangement uses TRBV5-1 and TRBJ1-6; D may be TRBD1 (6 bases). The CDR3 covers 15 residues. V lost 4 bases to trimming and J lost 7 bases, with 15 bases between them. From germline, CDR1 is SGHRS and CDR2 YFSETQ. CDR3 nucleotide sequence: TGCGCCAGCAGCCCAGGGGACACTGGGAATTCACCCCTCCACTTT. Protein sequence: CASSPGDTGNSPLHF.

This sequence joins TRBV28 and TRBJ1-2; D is perhaps TRBD1 (6 bases). The germline V gene has CDR1 MDHEN and CDR2 SYDVKM. CDR3 length equals 13 residues. V gave up 2 bases and J gave up 8 bases, with 12 bases separating them. The CDR3 nucleotides are TGTGCCAGCAGTTTAGGCCTTAGGGGGGGCTACACCTTC. Translation: CASSLGLRGGYTF.

This rearrangement joins TRBV6-4 to TRBJ1-2, with D perhaps TRBD1 (5 bases). The CDR3 totals 13 residues. CDR1 and CDR2 from the germline V gene are MRHNA and SNTAGT. V was pared by 6 bases and J by 5 bases, with 13 bases between. The CDR3 DNA sequence: TGTGCCAGCAGGGGGAACGGGGGATATGGCTACACCTTC. Translation gives CASRGNGGYGYTF.